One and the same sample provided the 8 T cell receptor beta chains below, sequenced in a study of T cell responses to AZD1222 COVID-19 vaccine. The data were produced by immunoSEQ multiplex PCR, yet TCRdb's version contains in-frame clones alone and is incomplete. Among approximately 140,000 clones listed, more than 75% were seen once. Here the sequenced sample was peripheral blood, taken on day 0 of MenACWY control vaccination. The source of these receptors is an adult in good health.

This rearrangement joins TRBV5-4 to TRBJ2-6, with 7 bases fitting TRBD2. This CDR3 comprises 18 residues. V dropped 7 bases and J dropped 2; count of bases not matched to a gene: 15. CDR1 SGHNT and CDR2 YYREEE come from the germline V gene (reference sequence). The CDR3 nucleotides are TGTGCCAGCCGAAGACTAGCATCCTCGTCAGCTGGGGCCAACGTCCTGACTTTC. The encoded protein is CASRRLASSSAGANVLTF.

CDR3 amino acids: CASTLTTDYGYTF. CDR3 nucleotide sequence: TGTGCCAGCACCTTAACGACTGACTATGGCTACACCTTC. The chain couples TRBV28 to TRBJ1-2; D unresolved. The CDR3 is 13 amino acids. Trimming left V 7 bases short and J 3 bases short, with 12 bases between. The germline CDR1 and CDR2 sequences are MDHEN and SYDVKM.

The CDR3 sequence is CASSSPTQPQHF. The DNA of the CDR3 is TGTGCCAGCTCTTCGCCGACTCAGCCCCAGCATTTT. The J gene is TRBJ1-5, the V gene TRBV6-1, with D uncertain. Germline CDR1 and CDR2: MNHNS and SASEGT. Trimming removed 8 bases at V and 6 bases at J, with 11 bases between. This CDR3 is 12 amino acids long.

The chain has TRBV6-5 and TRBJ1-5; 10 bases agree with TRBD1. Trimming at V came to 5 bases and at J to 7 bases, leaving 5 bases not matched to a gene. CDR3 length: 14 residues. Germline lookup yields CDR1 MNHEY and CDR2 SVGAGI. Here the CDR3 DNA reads TGTGCCAGCAGTAATGGACAGGGGGGCCAGCCCCAGCATTTT. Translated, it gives CASSNGQGGQPQHF.

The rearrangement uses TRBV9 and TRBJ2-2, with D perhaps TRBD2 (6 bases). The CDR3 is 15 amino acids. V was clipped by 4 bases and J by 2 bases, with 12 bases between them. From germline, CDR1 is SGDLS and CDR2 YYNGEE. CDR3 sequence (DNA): TGTGCCAGCAGCCAAACTAGCACAAACACCGGGGAGCTGTTTTTT. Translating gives CASSQTSTNTGELFF.

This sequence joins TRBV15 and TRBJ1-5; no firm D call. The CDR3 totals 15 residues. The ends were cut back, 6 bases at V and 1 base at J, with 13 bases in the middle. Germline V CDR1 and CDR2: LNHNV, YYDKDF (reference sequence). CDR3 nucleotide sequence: TGTGCCACCAGACCCGGAGGAGGGAGCAATCAGCCCCAGCATTTT. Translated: CATRPGGGSNQPQHF.

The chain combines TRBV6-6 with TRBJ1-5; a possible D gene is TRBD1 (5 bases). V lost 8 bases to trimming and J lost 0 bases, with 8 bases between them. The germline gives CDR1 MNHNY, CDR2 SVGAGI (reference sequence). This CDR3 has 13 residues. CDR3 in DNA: TGTGCCAGCGGGGGTAATAGCAATCAGCCCCAGCATTTT. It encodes CASGGNSNQPQHF.

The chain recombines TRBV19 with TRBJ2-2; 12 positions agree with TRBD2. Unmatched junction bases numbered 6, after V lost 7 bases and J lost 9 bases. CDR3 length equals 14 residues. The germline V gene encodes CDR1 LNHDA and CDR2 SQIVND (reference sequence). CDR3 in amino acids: CASTSGGAWWELFF. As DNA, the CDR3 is TGTGCCAGTACTAGCGGGGGGGCCTGGTGGGAGCTGTTTTTT. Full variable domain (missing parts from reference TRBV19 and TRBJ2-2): DGGITQSPKYLFRKEGQNVTLSCEQNLNHDAMYWYRQDPGQGLRLIYYSQIVNDFQKGDIAEGYSVSREKKESFPLTVTSAQKNPTAFYLCASTSGGAWWELFFGEGSRLTVL.